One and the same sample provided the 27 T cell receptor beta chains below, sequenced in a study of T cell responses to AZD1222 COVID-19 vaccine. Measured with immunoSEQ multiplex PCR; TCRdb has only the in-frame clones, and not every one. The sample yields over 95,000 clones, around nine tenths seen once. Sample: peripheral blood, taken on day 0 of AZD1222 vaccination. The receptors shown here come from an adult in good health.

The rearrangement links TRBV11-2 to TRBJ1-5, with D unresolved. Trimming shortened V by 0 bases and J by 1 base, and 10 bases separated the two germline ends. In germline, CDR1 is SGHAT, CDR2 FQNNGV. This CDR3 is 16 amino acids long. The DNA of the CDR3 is TGTGCCAGCAGCTTAGAAGGGAAAGGGAGCAATCAGCCCCAGCATTTT. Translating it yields CASSLEGKGSNQPQHF.

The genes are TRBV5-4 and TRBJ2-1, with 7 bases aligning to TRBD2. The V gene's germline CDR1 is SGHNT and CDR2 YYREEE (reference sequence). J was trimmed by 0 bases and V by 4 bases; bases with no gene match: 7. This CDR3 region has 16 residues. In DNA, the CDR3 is TGTGCCAGCAGCCGTTTGGGCGGGAGCTCCTACAATGAGCAGTTCTTC. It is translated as CASSRLGGSSYNEQFF.

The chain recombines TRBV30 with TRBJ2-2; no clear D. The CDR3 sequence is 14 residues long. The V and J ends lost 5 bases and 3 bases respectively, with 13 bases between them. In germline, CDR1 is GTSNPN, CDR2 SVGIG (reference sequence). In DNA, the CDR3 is TGTGCCTGGTTGTCTGGTCGGGACACCGGGGAGCTGTTTTTT. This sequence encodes CAWLSGRDTGELFF.

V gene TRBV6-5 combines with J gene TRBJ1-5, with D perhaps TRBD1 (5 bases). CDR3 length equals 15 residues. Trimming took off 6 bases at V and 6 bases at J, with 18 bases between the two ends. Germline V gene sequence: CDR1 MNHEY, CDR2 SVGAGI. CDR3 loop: CASRTGQGGTQPQHF. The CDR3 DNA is TGTGCCAGCAGAACTGGGCAGGGTGGTACTCAGCCCCAGCATTTT.

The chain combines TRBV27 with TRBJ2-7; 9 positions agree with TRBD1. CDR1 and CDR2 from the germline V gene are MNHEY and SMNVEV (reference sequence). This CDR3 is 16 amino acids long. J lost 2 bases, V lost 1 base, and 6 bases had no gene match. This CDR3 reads CASSLLGQGPPYEQYF. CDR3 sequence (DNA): TGTGCCAGCAGTTTATTAGGACAGGGGCCTCCCTACGAGCAGTACTTC.

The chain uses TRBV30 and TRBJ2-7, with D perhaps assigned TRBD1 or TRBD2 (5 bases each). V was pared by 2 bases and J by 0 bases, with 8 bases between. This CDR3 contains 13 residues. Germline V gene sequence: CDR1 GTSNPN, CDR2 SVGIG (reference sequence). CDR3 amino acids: CAWSTGTSYEQYF. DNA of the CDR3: TGTGCCTGGAGTACCGGGACCTCCTACGAGCAGTACTTC.

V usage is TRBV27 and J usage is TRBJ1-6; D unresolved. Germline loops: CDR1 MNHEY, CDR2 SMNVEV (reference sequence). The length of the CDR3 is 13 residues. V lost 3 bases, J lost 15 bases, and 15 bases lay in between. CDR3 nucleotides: TGTGCCAGCAGTTTGGCCGGGCCCAGAGGCCTCCACTTT. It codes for CASSLAGPRGLHF.

CDR3 in DNA: TGTGCCAGCAGCTTAGCGGGACTAGCGGGCGCGCCCTCCTACGAGCAGTACTTC. Translation gives CASSLAGLAGAPSYEQYF. This chain joins TRBV7-9 and TRBJ2-7; TRBD2 agrees at 12 bases. Germline V gives CDR1 SEHNR, CDR2 FQNEAQ (reference sequence). Germline trimming cut 0 bases from V and 0 bases from J; bases unmatched to any gene: 6. This CDR3 comprises 18 residues.

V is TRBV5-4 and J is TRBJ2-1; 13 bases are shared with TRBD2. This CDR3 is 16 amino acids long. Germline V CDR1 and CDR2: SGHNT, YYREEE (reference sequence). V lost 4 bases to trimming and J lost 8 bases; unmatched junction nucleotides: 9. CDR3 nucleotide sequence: TGTGCCAGCAGCACACTAGCGGGAGGGCCTGGGGATGAGCAGTTCTTC. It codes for CASSTLAGGPGDEQFF.

CDR3 DNA sequence: TGCGCCAGCCGGGCCAACCTAAGCATCAGCAGGGGATTCTCCCTCTACGAGCAGTACTTC. Protein product: CASRANLSISRGFSLYEQYF. This chain connects TRBV10-1 to TRBJ2-7, with D possibly matching TRBD1 (6 bases). Germline V lookup: CDR1 WNHNN, CDR2 SYGVQD (reference sequence). The CDR3 is 20 residues long. Trimming took 8 bases from V and 3 from J, leaving 35 bases between them.

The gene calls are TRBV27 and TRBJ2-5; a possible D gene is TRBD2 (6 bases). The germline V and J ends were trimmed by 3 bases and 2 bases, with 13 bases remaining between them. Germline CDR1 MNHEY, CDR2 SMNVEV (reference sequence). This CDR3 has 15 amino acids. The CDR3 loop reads CASSFLSTRQETQYF. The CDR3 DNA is TGTGCCAGCAGTTTCCTTTCGACTAGACAAGAGACCCAGTACTTC.

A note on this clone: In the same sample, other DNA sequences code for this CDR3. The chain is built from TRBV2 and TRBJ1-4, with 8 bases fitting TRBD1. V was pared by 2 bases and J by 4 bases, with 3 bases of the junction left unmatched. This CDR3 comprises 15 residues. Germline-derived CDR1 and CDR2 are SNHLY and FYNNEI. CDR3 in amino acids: CASSEQGASNEKLFF. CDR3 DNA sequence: TGTGCCAGCAGTGAACAGGGGGCGAGTAATGAAAAACTGTTTTTT.

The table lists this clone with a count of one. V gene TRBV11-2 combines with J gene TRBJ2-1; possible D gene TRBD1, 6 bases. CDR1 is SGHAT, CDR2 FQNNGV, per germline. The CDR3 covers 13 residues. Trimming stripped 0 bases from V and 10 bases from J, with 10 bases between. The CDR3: CASSLERTAEQFF. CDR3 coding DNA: TGTGCCAGCAGCTTAGAAAGGACAGCCGAGCAGTTCTTC. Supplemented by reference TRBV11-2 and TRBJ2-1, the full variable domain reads EAGVAQSPRYKIIEKRQSVAFWCNPISGHATLYWYQQILGQGPKLLIQFQNNGVVDDSQLPKDRFSAERLKGVDSTLKIQPAKLEDSAVYLCASSLERTAEQFFGPGTRLTVL.

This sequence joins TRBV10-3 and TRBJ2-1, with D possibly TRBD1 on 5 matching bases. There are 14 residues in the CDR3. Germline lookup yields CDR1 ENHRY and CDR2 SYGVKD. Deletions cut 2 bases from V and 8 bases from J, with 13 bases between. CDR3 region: CAISESQGRHEQFF. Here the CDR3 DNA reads TGTGCCATCAGTGAGAGCCAGGGCCGCCATGAGCAGTTCTTC.

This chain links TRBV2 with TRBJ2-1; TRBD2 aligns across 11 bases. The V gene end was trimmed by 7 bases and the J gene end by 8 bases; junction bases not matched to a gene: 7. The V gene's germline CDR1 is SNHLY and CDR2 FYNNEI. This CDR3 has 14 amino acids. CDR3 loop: CASTGLAGGHEQFF. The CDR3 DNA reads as TGTGCCAGCACTGGACTAGCGGGCGGGCATGAGCAGTTCTTC.

The CDR3 loop reads CASSSGQGAASEAFF. The DNA for the CDR3 is TGCGCCAGCAGCTCGGGACAGGGGGCGGCTTCTGAAGCTTTCTTT. This chain joins TRBV5-1 and TRBJ1-1, with 12 bases identical to TRBD1. Germline V gene lookup returns CDR1 SGHRS and CDR2 YFSETQ. CDR3 length: 15 amino acids. Trimming took 3 bases from V and 6 from J; bases not matched to a gene: 6.

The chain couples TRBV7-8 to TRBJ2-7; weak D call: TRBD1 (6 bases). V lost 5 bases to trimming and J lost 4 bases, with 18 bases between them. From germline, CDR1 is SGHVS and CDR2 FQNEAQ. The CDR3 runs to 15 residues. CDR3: CASSPQGTGPYEQYF. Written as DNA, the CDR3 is TGTGCCAGCAGCCCCCAAGGTACAGGGCCATACGAGCAGTACTTC.

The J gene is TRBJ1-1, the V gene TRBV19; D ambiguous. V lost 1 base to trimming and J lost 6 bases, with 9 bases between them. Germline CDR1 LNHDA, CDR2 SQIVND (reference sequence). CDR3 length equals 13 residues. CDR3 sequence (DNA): TGTGCCAGTAGTATAGGGAATTGGGCTGAAGCTTTCTTT. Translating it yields CASSIGNWAEAFF.

CDR3 protein: CASSHGVRNRDFINQPQHF. DNA of the CDR3: TGTGCCAGCAGCCACGGGGTAAGAAACCGGGACTTTATCAATCAGCCCCAGCATTTT. The chain couples TRBV3-1 (or the pseudogene TRBV3-2) to TRBJ1-5; TRBD1 might be the D (5 bases). Trimming removed 3 bases at V and 3 bases at J, with 24 bases between. Germline V gene data show CDR1 as LGHDT and CDR2 as YNNKEL (reference sequence). This CDR3 has 19 amino acids.

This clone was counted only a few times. The CDR3 coding sequence is TGTGCCAGCAGCCAAGCGGGGACTAGCGTTGGGAATGAGCAGTTCTTC. Encoded protein: CASSQAGTSVGNEQFF. The chain has TRBV3-1 (or the pseudogene TRBV3-2) and TRBJ2-1; 10 positions match TRBD2. From germline, CDR1 is LGHDT and CDR2 YNNKEL (reference sequence). V was pared by 1 base and J by 7 bases, with 7 bases of the junction left unmatched. This CDR3 is 16 amino acids long.

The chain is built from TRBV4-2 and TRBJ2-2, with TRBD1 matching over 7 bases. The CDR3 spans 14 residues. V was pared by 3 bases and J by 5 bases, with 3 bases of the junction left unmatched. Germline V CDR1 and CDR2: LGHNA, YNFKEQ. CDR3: CASSQPTGTGELFF. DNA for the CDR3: TGTGCCAGCAGCCAGCCGACAGGGACCGGGGAGCTGTTTTTT.

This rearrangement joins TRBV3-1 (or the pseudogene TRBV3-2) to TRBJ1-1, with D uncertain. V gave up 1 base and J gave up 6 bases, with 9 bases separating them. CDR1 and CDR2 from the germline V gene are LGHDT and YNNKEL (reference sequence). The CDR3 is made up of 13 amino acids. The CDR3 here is CASSQGPGAEAFF. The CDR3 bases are TGTGCCAGCAGCCAAGGGCCAGGTGCTGAAGCTTTCTTT.

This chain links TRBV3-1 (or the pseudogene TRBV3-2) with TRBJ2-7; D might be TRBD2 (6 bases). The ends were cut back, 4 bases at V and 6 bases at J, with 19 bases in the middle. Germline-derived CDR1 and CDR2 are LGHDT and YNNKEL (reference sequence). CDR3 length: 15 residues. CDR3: CASSPWGDPPTEQYF. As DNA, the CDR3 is TGTGCCAGCAGCCCTTGGGGGGACCCCCCCACCGAGCAGTACTTC.

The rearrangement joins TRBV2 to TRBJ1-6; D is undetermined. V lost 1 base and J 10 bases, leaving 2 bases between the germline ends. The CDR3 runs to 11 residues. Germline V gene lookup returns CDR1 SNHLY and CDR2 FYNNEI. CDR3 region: CASSEGSPLHF. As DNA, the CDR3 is TGTGCCAGCAGTGAAGGATCACCCCTCCACTTT.

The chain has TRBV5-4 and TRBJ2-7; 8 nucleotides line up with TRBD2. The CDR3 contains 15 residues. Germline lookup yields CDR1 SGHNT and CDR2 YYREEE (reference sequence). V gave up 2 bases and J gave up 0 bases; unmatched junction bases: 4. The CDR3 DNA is TGTGCCAGCAGCTTAAGCGGGAGTAACTCCTACGAGCAGTACTTC. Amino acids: CASSLSGSNSYEQYF.

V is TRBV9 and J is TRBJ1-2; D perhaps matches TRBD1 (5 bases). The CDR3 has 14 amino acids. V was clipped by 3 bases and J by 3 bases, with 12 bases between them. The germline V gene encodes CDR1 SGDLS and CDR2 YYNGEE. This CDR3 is CASSGWGADYGYTF. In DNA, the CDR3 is TGTGCCAGCAGCGGGTGGGGCGCGGACTATGGCTACACCTTC. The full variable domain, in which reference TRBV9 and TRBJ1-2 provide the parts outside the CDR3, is DSGVTQTPKHLITATGQRVTLRCSPRSGDLSVYWYQQSLDQGLQFLIQYYNGEERAKGNILERFSAQQFPDLHSELNLSSLELGDSALYFCASSGWGADYGYTFGSGTRLTVV.

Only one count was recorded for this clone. The CDR3 sequence is CASSVATSGIYEQYF. Here the CDR3 DNA reads TGTGCCAGCAGCGTAGCTACTAGCGGGATTTACGAGCAGTACTTC. V usage is TRBV9 and J usage is TRBJ2-7; 10 bases fit TRBD2. V shed 0 bases, J shed 4 bases, and the junction held 4 bases outside the gene matches. CDR3 length: 15 amino acids. In germline, CDR1 is SGDLS, CDR2 YYNGEE.